The 28 T cell receptor beta chains in this list originate from one sample, sequenced in a study of blood T cell repertoires in COVID-19. Only in-frame clones appear in the TCRdb table, and some are missing; sequencing was by immunoSEQ multiplex PCR. The sample includes 100,000 to 150,000 clones, about 74% of them seen just once. The sequencing sample was made of peripheral blood. The origin of the receptors is a man in his sixties with acute or convalescent COVID-19.

The chain carries TRBV14 and TRBJ1-1; 7 bases fit TRBD1. There are 13 residues in the CDR3. The junction had 6 bases not matched to a gene; V was cut back by 0 bases and J by 11 bases. CDR1 is SGHDN, CDR2 FVKESK, per germline. The CDR3 is CASSQDPRDSAFF. The CDR3 DNA is TGTGCCAGCAGCCAAGATCCCAGGGACAGTGCTTTCTTT.

The V and J genes are TRBV11-2 and TRBJ2-7, with 12 bases aligning to TRBD1. With V trimmed by 2 bases and J by 6 bases, 8 bases remained unmatched. This CDR3 is built from 16 residues. Germline V gene sequence: CDR1 SGHAT, CDR2 FQNNGV. CDR3 DNA: TGTGCCAGCAGCTTAATGGGACAGGGGGCTATCGGCGAGCAGTACTTC. Translated, it gives CASSLMGQGAIGEQYF.

The V gene is TRBV9, the J gene TRBJ1-2, with 10 positions matching TRBD1. The V segment lost 1 base and the J segment 2 bases; nucleotides outside the gene matches: 8. This CDR3 region has 17 residues. Germline V CDR1 and CDR2: SGDLS, YYNGEE. The CDR3 loop is CASSVSRTGGTNYGYTF. In nucleotides, the CDR3 is TGTGCCAGCAGCGTATCCCGGACAGGGGGTACCAACTATGGCTACACCTTC.

V gene TRBV18 combines with J gene TRBJ1-1; 10 nucleotides match TRBD1. The V and J ends lost 3 bases and 6 bases, in that order; junction bases with no gene match: 1. The CDR3 spans 13 residues. CDR1 KGHSH and CDR2 LQKENI come from the germline V gene. This chain's CDR3 is CASSPGTGAEAFF. The CDR3 nucleotides are TGTGCCAGCTCACCCGGGACAGGGGCTGAAGCTTTCTTT.

The genes are TRBV5-5 and TRBJ1-5; D gene uncertain. The CDR3 is 12 amino acids. The V gene's germline CDR1 is SGHKS and CDR2 YYEKEE (reference sequence). With 2 bases removed from V and 6 bases from J, the gap between germline ends came to 6 bases. The CDR3 loop is CASSFPGQPQHF. CDR3 in DNA: TGTGCCAGCAGCTTCCCCGGTCAGCCCCAGCATTTT.

The chain couples TRBV7-9 to TRBJ1-2; 9 nucleotides match TRBD1. The V gene end was trimmed by 5 bases and the J gene end by 4 bases; junction bases not matched to a gene: 11. The CDR3 covers 16 residues. The germline V gene has CDR1 SEHNR and CDR2 FQNEAQ (reference sequence). The CDR3 is CASSIGTGNSGYGYTF. The CDR3 DNA is TGTGCCAGCAGCATCGGGACAGGGAATTCGGGCTATGGCTACACCTTC.

This chain links TRBV15 with TRBJ1-4; D not resolved. Germline values: CDR1 LNHNV, CDR2 YYDKDF (reference sequence). The CDR3 totals 14 residues. Trimming pared 3 bases from V and 6 bases from J, leaving 11 bases between. For the CDR3, the DNA is TGTGCCACCAGCAGTTCCAGGAATGATGAAAAACTGTTTTTT. Translated, it gives CATSSSRNDEKLFF. Using reference TRBV15 and TRBJ1-4 for the parts outside the CDR3, the full variable domain is DAMVIQNPRYQVTQFGKPVTLSCSQTLNHNVMYWYQQKSSQAPKLLFHYYDKDFNNEADTPDNFQSRRPNTSFCFLDIRSPGLGDTAMYLCATSSSRNDEKLFFGSGTQLSVL.

The V call is TRBV11-2, the J call TRBJ2-7; D uncertain. This CDR3 has 12 amino acids. Trimming removed 5 bases from V and 5 bases from J, with 10 bases in between. Germline values: CDR1 SGHAT, CDR2 FQNNGV. In nucleotides, the CDR3 is TGTGCCAGCAGCCAAGTTCGAGACGAGCAGTACTTC. It encodes CASSQVRDEQYF. Combining the CDR3 with reference TRBV11-2 and TRBJ2-7 gives the whole variable domain EAGVAQSPRYKIIEKRQSVAFWCNPISGHATLYWYQQILGQGPKLLIQFQNNGVVDDSQLPKDRFSAERLKGVDSTLKIQPAKLEDSAVYLCASSQVRDEQYFGPGTRLTVT.

This chain joins TRBV29-1 and TRBJ2-2; TRBD2 matches 8 bases. The CDR3 runs to 15 residues. Germline-derived CDR1 and CDR2 are SQVTM and ANQGSEA. Losses at the gene ends were 7 bases for V and 3 bases for J; bases not matched to a gene: 10. The CDR3 DNA follows: TGCAGCGCCCTACCGGCGGGAGGAGACACCGGGGAGCTGTTTTTT. This codes for CSALPAGGDTGELFF.

The V call is TRBV24-1, the J call TRBJ2-2, with 10 bases that match TRBD1. This CDR3 is 17 amino acids long. CDR1 and CDR2 from the germline V gene are KGHDR and SFDVKD. The ends lost 3 bases at V and 4 bases at J; junction bases unmatched: 7. DNA of the CDR3: TGTGCCACCAGTGATATCGGGACAGGGGCGGGCACCGGGGAGCTGTTTTTT. Its translation is CATSDIGTGAGTGELFF.

This chain links TRBV6-5 with TRBJ2-7, with a tentative D call TRBD2 (5 bases). The ends were cut back, 6 bases at V and 4 bases at J, with 10 bases in the middle. This CDR3 has 12 amino acids. Germline CDR1 reads MNHEY; CDR2 reads SVGAGI. CDR3: CASRPTSYEQYF. CDR3 nucleotide sequence: TGTGCCAGCAGGCCCACTAGTTACGAGCAGTACTTC.

The chain links TRBV24-1 to TRBJ1-5; D is uncertain. Germline V gene lookup returns CDR1 KGHDR and CDR2 SFDVKD. The ends were cut back, 6 bases at V and 1 base at J, with 12 bases in the middle. There are 15 residues in the CDR3. This CDR3 is CATSSATYSNQPQHF. The CDR3 region has the DNA TGTGCCACCAGTTCGGCGACTTACAGCAATCAGCCCCAGCATTTT.

This clone was counted a single time. The chain is built from TRBV30 and TRBJ2-7, with 7 nucleotides matching TRBD1. Germline V CDR1 and CDR2: GTSNPN, SVGIG (reference sequence). The V and J ends lost 8 bases and 2 bases, in that order; junction bases with no gene match: 9. The CDR3 loop spans 13 amino acids. CDR3 loop: CAGKRTGAYEQYF. CDR3 nucleotides: TGTGCCGGGAAACGGACAGGAGCCTACGAGCAGTACTTC.

The chain joins TRBV30 to TRBJ1-1; 7 bases are a match to TRBD1. Germline loops: CDR1 GTSNPN, CDR2 SVGIG (reference sequence). The junction had 4 bases not matched to a gene; V was cut back by 1 base and J by 5 bases. This CDR3 spans 13 amino acids. DNA of the CDR3: TGTGCCTGGAGTGGGAACAGGGGTACTGAAGCTTTCTTT. Amino acids: CAWSGNRGTEAFF. Complete variable domain (other parts from reference TRBV30 and TRBJ1-1): SQTIHQWPATLVQPVGSPLSLECTVEGTSNPNLYWYRQAAGRGLQLLFYSVGIGQISSEVPQNLSASRPQDRQFILSSKKLLLSDSGFYLCAWSGNRGTEAFFGQGTRLTVV.

The chain joins TRBV9 to TRBJ1-4; unclear D gene. CDR3 length equals 16 residues. V was clipped by 0 bases and J by 6 bases, with 15 bases between them. Looked up from germline, CDR1 is SGDLS and CDR2 is YYNGEE. The CDR3 region has the DNA TGTGCCAGCAGCGTAGGATTTGAGGGATCGGATGAAAAACTGTTTTTT. It is translated as CASSVGFEGSDEKLFF.

This chain uses TRBV14 with TRBJ1-2, with D hard to call. Trimming stripped 0 bases from V and 3 bases from J, with 8 bases between. Germline CDR1 and CDR2: SGHDN and FVKESK. The CDR3 has 14 amino acids. The DNA of the CDR3 is TGTGCCAGCAGCCAAGATCACGGGTACTATGGCTACACCTTC. It specifies CASSQDHGYYGYTF.

This clone has just a few counts. The chain has TRBV4-2 and TRBJ2-1; TRBD1 matches 7 bases. From germline, CDR1 is LGHNA and CDR2 YNFKEQ. Trimming took 0 bases from V and 9 from J; bases not matched to a gene: 11. CDR3 length: 16 amino acids. For the CDR3, the DNA is TGTGCCAGCAGCCAAGATAGACAGGGTGCATTAGGTGAGCAGTTCTTC. This encodes CASSQDRQGALGEQFF.

The J gene is TRBJ2-6, the V gene TRBV30, with 8 bases that match TRBD1. The V gene's germline CDR1 is GTSNPN and CDR2 SVGIG (reference sequence). CDR3 length: 15 amino acids. J was trimmed by 0 bases and V by 4 bases; bases with no gene match: 2. DNA for the CDR3: TGTGCCTGGACAACAGGGGGCTCTGGGGCCAACGTCCTGACTTTC. Amino acid sequence: CAWTTGGSGANVLTF. Based on the CDR3 plus reference TRBV30 and TRBJ2-6, the full variable domain is SQTIHQWPATLVQPVGSPLSLECTVEGTSNPNLYWYRQAAGRGLQLLFYSVGIGQISSEVPQNLSASRPQDRQFILSSKKLLLSDSGFYLCAWTTGGSGANVLTFGAGSRLTVL.

This clone was picked up one time. This chain joins TRBV27 and TRBJ1-2; 9 nucleotides match TRBD1. Trimming at V came to 6 bases and at J to 4 bases, leaving 9 bases not matched to a gene. Germline values: CDR1 MNHEY, CDR2 SMNVEV (reference sequence). The CDR3 length is 15 residues. The CDR3 loop reads CASSPGDREIYGYTF. CDR3 nucleotides: TGTGCCAGCAGCCCCGGGGACAGGGAAATCTATGGCTACACCTTC.

This chain connects TRBV5-1 to TRBJ2-2, with 7 bases fitting TRBD1. Trimming removed 0 bases from V and 7 bases from J; junction bases left unmatched: 6. The CDR3 extends over 15 amino acids. The germline CDR1 and CDR2 sequences are SGHRS and YFSETQ. Written as DNA, the CDR3 is TGCGCCAGCAGCTTGGAGGACAGGCGAGTCGGGGAGCTGTTTTTT. Translating it yields CASSLEDRRVGELFF.

This clone occurred a few times. This sequence joins TRBV11-2 and TRBJ1-2; the match to TRBD1 covers 8 bases. J was trimmed by 5 bases and V by 4 bases; bases with no gene match: 12. The CDR3 runs 16 residues. From germline, CDR1 is SGHAT and CDR2 FQNNGV. The CDR3 reads CASSSGQGGARYGYTF. As DNA, the CDR3 is TGTGCCAGCAGCTCCGGACAGGGTGGGGCTCGGTATGGCTACACCTTC.

The chain recombines TRBV24-1 with TRBJ2-7; the match to TRBD1 covers 10 bases. The CDR3 length is 12 residues. V lost 12 bases to trimming and J lost 4 bases; unmatched junction nucleotides: 5. CDR1 is KGHDR and CDR2 is SFDVKD in the germline V gene. CDR3 region: CAPKDRGYEQYF. The CDR3 region has the DNA TGTGCCCCCAAGGACAGGGGGTACGAGCAGTACTTC.

This chain links TRBV3-1 (or the pseudogene TRBV3-2) with TRBJ1-2, with no clear D. The germline gives CDR1 LGHDT, CDR2 YNNKEL (reference sequence). This CDR3 region has 14 residues. V dropped 0 bases and J dropped 8 bases, with 13 bases sitting between them. For the CDR3, the DNA is TGTGCCAGCAGCCAAGATACCCAGGCCCGAGGCTACACCTTC. This translates into CASSQDTQARGYTF.

This sequence joins TRBV5-6 and TRBJ1-2; unclear D gene. This CDR3 is 14 amino acids long. CDR1 is SGHDT, CDR2 YYEEEE, per germline. Trimming pared 0 bases from V and 8 bases from J, leaving 14 bases between. In DNA, the CDR3 is TGTGCCAGCAGCTTGGAACGGGGTCGCGTCGGCTACACCTTC. Its protein product is CASSLERGRVGYTF.

This chain uses TRBV15 with TRBJ1-6, with 7 bases lining up with TRBD1. There are 17 residues in the CDR3. With V trimmed by 5 bases and J by 0 bases, 7 bases remained unmatched. Germline V gene lookup returns CDR1 LNHNV and CDR2 YYDKDF (reference sequence). CDR3 protein: CATSGRQGLSYNSPLHF. CDR3 sequence (DNA): TGTGCCACCAGCGGCCGACAGGGACTCTCCTATAATTCACCCCTCCACTTT.

J is TRBJ2-3 and V is TRBV24-1; 7 nucleotides line up with TRBD2. Per germline, CDR1 KGHDR and CDR2 SFDVKD. The trim removed 1 base at V and 0 bases at J, leaving 9 bases unmatched. The CDR3 loop spans 18 amino acids. In DNA, the CDR3 is TGTGCCACCAGTGATTTTCCTCGCCTAGCGGAAAGCACAGATACGCAGTATTTT. Amino acids: CATSDFPRLAESTDTQYF.

This chain uses TRBV14 with TRBJ2-7; no firm D call. The germline V gene has CDR1 SGHDN and CDR2 FVKESK. The ends were cut back, 1 base at V and 2 bases at J, with 12 bases in the middle. The CDR3 covers 15 residues. CDR3 sequence reads: CASSQGRSQAYEQYF. The DNA of the CDR3 is TGTGCCAGCAGCCAAGGTCGTAGTCAGGCCTACGAGCAGTACTTC.

The chain has TRBV30 and TRBJ2-5, with D maybe TRBD1 (6 bases). V was trimmed by 4 bases and J by 5 bases, leaving 14 bases between them. This CDR3 is built from 13 residues. CDR1 is GTSNPN and CDR2 is SVGIG in the germline V gene (reference sequence). The CDR3: CAWTKQGSETQYF. The CDR3 DNA reads as TGTGCCTGGACCAAACAGGGATCTGAGACCCAGTACTTC.